This T cell receptor beta chain was sequenced during a study of blood T cell repertoires in COVID-19. On the study more broadly: Samples representing acute and convalescent COVID-19 were sourced from the United States, Italy and Spain.

This clone turned up a few times. As handled by the study authors: Reference gene primer amplification in the assay estimated nucleated cell counts. Data came from immunoSEQ multiplex PCR; TCRdb stores just in-frame clones and leaves some out. The V and J calls and clone size were taken over from that table, and D and trimming were inferred from the DNA. The sample carries approximately 350,000 clones, about 83% recorded once. The CDR3 contains 15 residues. Germline lookup yields CDR1 KGHSH and CDR2 LQKENI. V was pared by 3 bases and J by 6 bases, with 14 bases between. This TCR was sampled from a young man with active or convalescent COVID-19. The sample taken for sequencing was peripheral blood. J is TRBJ1-4 and V is TRBV18; D is ambiguous. CDR3 sequence: CASSPGTQEYEKLFF. DNA for the CDR3: TGTGCCAGCTCACCGGGCACCCAGGAATATGAAAAACTGTTTTTT.